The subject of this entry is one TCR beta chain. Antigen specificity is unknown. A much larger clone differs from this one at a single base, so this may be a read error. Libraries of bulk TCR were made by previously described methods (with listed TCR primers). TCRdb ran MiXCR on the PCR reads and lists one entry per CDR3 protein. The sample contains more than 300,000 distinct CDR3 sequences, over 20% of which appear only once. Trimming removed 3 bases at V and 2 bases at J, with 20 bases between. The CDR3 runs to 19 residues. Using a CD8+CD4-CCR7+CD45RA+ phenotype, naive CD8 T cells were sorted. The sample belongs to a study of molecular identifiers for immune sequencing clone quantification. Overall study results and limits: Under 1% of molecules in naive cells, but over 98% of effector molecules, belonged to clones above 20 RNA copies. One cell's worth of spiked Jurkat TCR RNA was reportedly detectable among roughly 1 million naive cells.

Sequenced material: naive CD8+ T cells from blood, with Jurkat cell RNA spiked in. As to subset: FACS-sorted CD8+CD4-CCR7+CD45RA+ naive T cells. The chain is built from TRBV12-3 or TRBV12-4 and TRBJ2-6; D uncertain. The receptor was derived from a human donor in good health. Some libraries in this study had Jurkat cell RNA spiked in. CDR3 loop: CASSFLSLAAPPGANVLTF. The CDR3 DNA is TGTGCCAGCAGTTTCTTATCTCTTGCAGCCCCCCCTGGGGCCAACGTCCTGACTTTC.